This T cell receptor beta chain was captured in a study of T cell responses to AZD1222 COVID-19 vaccine. Study results and limitations: A reported finding is that nearly half of spike-specific TCRs target unmutated variant regions. CD4 TCRs linked to vaccination spanned spike, dominating at 160-218 and 743-854. Donors were chiefly white British, with a greater number of females, and clonal diversity was perhaps underestimated.

Profiling relied on immunoSEQ multiplex PCR, and the TCRdb table lists in-frame clones only, not all of them. Of 150,000 to 170,000 clones in the sample, roughly nine tenths were seen once. The V gene's germline CDR1 is LGHNA and CDR2 YSLEER. Trimming cost V 3 bases and J 3 bases; bases outside gene matches: 2. The CDR3 extends over 14 amino acids. In regard to this clone: Its antigen is unidentified.

This receptor was identified in an adult in good health. The chain links TRBV4-3 to TRBJ2-7, with 10 nucleotides matching TRBD1. This material consisted of peripheral blood, taken on day 0 of AZD1222 vaccination. The CDR3 sequence is CASSQGTGDYEQYF. The CDR3 DNA follows: TGCGCCAGCAGCCAGGGGACAGGGGACTACGAGCAGTACTTC.